A few counts support the clone carrying this T cell receptor (beta chain). Its matching antigen is unknown. The data derive from a study of T cell repertoires in urothelial bladder cancer. On the study more broadly: The approximately twelve resected lesions were three cT0, three cTa, three cT1 and three cT2 or greater.

Study-wide findings and caveats: Carcinoma specimens had fewer T cells than benign specimens. Carcinoma specimens had median around 2% tumor infiltrating lymphocytes, benign 12%. A single clone reached about 1.8% in benign versus up to roughly 17% in carcinoma.

The repertoire was sequenced with immunoSEQ multiplex PCR; TCRdb's copy has only in-frame clones and lacks some. The data hold 5,000 to 7,500 clones, with about 70% observed a single time. Germline V gene lookup returns CDR1 SGHRS and CDR2 YFSETQ. The CDR3 is 14 amino acids. Trimming left V 5 bases short and J 0 bases short, with 8 bases between. The TCR was taken from a human donor with urothelial carcinoma. This chain joins TRBV5-1 and TRBJ1-4, with D uncertain. The sequencing input was tumor-infiltrating cells from bladder cancer. The CDR3 DNA reads TGCGCCAGCAGTGAGGACTCAACTAATGAAAAACTGTTTTTT. It codes for CASSEDSTNEKLFF.